This T cell receptor beta chain was sequenced in a study of vaccination effects on CD4 cells after COVID-19. As for the study in general: Post-vaccine sampling took place a median of 72 days after the second dose. Points from the study as a whole: In vaccinees who were healthy, merely 1 out of 255 vaccine-induced clones cross-reacted with common cold coronaviruses.

Expansion of antigen-specific CD4+ T cells with viral peptide pools was carried out by the ViraFEST assay before sequencing. CD4+ T cell isolation took place after approximately 11 days of culture. The vaccine given was either BNT162b2 or mRNA-1273, in two doses. Nucleocapsid antibody tests were negative, and the vaccine recipients had no prior SARS-CoV-2 infection. Cultures got half-medium changes with IL-2 on days 3 and 7. Only in-frame clones appear in the TCRdb table, and some are missing; sequencing was by immunoSEQ multiplex PCR. The table lists roughly 56,000 clones, 73% of them singletons, with less than 1.5% in the top ten. The table lists this clone with a count of one. The antigen is undetermined. Its ends do not fully match the called genes, so a read error is possible. CDR3 length: 11 residues. The germline V gene has CDR1 SGHDT and CDR2 YYEEEE.

The sample was CD4+ T cells from PBMCs cultured with HCoV-229E spike peptides, taken after COVID-19 vaccination. The rearrangement joins TRBV5-6 to TRBJ1-2; D is ambiguous. This clonotype was sampled from a human donor who received a COVID-19 vaccine. Here the CDR3 reads CASSLDYGYTF. The CDR3 DNA sequence: TGTGCCAGCAGCTTGGACTATGGTTACACCTTC.